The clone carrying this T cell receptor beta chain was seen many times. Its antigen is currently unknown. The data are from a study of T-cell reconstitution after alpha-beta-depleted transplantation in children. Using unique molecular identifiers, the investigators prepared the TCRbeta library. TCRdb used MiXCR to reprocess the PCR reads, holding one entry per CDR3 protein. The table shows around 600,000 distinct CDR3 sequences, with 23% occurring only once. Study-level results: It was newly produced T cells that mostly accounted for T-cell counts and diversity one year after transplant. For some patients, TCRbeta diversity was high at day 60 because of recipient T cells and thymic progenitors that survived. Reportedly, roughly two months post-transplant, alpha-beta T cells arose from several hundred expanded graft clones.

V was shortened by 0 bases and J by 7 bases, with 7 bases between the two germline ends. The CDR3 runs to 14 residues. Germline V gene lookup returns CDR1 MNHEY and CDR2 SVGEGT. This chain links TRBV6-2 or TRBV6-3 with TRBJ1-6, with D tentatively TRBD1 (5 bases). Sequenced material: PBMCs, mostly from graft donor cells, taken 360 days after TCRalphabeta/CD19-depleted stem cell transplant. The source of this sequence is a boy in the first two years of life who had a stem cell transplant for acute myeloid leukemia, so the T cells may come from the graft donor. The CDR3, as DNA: TGTGCCAGCAGTTACTCCGGACAAAATTCACCCCTCCACTTT. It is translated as CASSYSGQNSPLHF.